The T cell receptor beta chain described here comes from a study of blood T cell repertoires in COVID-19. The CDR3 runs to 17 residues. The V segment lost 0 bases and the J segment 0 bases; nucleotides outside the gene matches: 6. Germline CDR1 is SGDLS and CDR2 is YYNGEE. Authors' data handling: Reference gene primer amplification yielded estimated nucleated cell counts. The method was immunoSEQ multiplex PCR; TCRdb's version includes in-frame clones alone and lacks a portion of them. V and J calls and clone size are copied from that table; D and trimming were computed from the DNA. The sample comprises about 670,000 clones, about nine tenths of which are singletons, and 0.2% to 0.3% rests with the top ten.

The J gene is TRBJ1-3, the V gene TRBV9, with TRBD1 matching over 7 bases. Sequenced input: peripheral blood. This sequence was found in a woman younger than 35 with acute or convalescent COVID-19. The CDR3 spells CASSVGGQANSGNTIYF. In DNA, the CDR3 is TGTGCCAGCAGCGTAGGAGGACAGGCCAACTCTGGAAACACCATATATTTT.